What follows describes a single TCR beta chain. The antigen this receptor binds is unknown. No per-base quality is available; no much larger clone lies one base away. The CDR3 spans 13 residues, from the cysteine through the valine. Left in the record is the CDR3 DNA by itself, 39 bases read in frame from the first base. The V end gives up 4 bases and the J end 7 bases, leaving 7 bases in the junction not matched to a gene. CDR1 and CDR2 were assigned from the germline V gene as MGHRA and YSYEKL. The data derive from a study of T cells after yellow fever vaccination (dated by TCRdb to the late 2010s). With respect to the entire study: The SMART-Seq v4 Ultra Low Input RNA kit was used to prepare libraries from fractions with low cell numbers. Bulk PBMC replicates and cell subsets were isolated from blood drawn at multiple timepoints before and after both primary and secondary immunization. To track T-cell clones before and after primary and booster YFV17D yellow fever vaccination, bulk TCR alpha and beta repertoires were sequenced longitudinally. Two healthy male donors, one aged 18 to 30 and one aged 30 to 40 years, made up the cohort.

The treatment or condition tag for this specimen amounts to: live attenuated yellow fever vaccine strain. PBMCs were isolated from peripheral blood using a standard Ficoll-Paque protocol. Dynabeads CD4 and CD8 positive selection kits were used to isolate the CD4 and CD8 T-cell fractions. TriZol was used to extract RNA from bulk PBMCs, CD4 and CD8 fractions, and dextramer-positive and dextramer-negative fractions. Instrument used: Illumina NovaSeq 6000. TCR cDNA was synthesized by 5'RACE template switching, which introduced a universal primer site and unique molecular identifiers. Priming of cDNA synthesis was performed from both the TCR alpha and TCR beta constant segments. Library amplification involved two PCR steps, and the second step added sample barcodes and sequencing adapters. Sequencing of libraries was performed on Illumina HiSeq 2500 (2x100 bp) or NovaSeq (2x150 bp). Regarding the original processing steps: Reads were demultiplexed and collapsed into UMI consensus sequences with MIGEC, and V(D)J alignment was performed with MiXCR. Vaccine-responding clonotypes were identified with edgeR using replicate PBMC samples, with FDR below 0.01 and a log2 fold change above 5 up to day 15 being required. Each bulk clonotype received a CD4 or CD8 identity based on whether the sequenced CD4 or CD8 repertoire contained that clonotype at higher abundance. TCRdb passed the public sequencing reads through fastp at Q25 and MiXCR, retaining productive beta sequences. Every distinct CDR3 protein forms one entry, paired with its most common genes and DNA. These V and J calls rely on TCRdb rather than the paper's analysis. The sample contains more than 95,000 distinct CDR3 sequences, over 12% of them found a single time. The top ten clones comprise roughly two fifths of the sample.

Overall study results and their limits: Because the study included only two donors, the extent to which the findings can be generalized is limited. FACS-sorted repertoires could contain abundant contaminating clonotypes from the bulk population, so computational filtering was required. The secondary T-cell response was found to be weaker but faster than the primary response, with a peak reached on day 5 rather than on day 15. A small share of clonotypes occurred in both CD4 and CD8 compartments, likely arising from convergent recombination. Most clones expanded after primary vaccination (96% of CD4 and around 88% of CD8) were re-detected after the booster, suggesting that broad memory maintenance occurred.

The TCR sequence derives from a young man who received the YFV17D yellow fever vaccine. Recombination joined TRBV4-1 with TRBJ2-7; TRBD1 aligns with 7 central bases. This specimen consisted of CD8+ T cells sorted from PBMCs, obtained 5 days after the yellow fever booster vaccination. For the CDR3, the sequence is CASSPRTGREQYV. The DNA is TGCGCCAGCAGCCCACGGACAGGCCGGGAGCAGTACGTC.